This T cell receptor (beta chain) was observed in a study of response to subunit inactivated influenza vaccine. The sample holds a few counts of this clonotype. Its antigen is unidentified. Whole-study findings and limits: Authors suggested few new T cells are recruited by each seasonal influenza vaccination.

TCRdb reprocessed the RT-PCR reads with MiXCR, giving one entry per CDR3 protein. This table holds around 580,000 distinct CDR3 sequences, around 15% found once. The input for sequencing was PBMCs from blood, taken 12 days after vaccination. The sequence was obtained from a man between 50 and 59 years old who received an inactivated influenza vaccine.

The CDR3 DNA sequence: TGCGCCAGTTCGGGGGATTCGGGGGAGCTGTTTTTT. It is translated as CASSGDSGELFF. This chain links TRBV4-3 with TRBJ2-2; tentative D call: TRBD2 (6 bases). Per the germline V gene, CDR1 is LGHNA and CDR2 is YSLEER. CDR3 length: 12 amino acids. V was cut by 9 bases and J by 8 bases, with 13 bases left in between.